The clone carrying this T cell receptor (beta chain) was recorded a few times. Antigen: not known. Every participating donor gave one draw, a heparinised blood sample averaging about 100 mL. Each population that was sorted was more than 98% pure. The data derive from a study of beta chain features in type 1 diabetes. Study-wide results and caveats: VDJ junctions from type 1 diabetes patients carried fewer insertions and larger deletions. TCRB rearrangement may or may not be influenced by HLA type; here this remained unresolved.

Germline V gene sequence: CDR1 SNHLY, CDR2 FYNNEI. The CDR3 runs to 15 residues. V lost 3 bases, J lost 0 bases, and 9 bases lay in between. Since all of the isolated RNA was reverse transcribed, expressed TCRB transcripts were what got sequenced. Profiled with immunoSEQ multiplex PCR; TCRdb holds only in-frame clones, not every one. The sample carries about 330,000 clones, 9.5% to 12% recorded once. The chain is built from TRBV2 and TRBJ2-1, with D maybe TRBD1 (5 bases). The source of this sequence is a woman aged 30 to 39 in good health. The sample taken for sequencing was naive CD4+ T cells from blood. For the CDR3, the DNA is TGTGCCAGCAGTGACCAGGGTCTCTCCTACAATGAGCAGTTCTTC. Its translation: CASSDQGLSYNEQFF. Variable domain in full (rest from reference TRBV2 and TRBJ2-1): EPEVTQTPSHQVTQMGQEVILRCVPISNHLYFYWYRQILGQKVEFLVSFYNNEISEKSEIFDDQFSVERPDGSNFTLKIRSTKLEDSAMYFCASSDQGLSYNEQFFGPGTRLTVL.